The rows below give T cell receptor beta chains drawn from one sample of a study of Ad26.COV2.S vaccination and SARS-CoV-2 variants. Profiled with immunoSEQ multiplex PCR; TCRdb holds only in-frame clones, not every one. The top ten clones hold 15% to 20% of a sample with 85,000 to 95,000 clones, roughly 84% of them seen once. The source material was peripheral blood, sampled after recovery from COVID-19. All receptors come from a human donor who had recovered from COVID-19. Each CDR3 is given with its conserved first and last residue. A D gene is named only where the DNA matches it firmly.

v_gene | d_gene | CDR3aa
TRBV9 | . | CASSAQPSWRETQYF
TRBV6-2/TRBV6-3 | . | CASSMDGRSGNTIYF
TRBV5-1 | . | CASSLGDSRLGTEAFF
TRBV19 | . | CASSIFPTYTGELFF
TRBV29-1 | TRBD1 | CSVEGLTGSYNEQFF
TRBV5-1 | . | CASSFGENTEAFF
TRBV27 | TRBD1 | CASRERDSEAFF
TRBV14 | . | CASSQYPEQPQHF
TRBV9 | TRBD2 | CASSVATGLTSGSNNEQFF
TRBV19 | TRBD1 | CASSMGTVNQPQHF
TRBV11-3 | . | CASSLVTGLYEQYF
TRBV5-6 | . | CASSLGGLTDTQYF
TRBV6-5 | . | CASSRGVWETQYF
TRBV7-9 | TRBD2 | CASSLGSSGRGTQYF
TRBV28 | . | CASSLVDSYNEQFF
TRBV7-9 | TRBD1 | CASSLGDRDGYGYTF
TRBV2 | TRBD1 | CASRQGANGYTF
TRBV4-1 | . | CASSQEGFFSGNTIYF
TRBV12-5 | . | CASGLAGSSYNEQFF
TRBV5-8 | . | CASSFGTYTGELFF
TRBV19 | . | CASSIGGRETQYF
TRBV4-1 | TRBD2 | CASSHRWTSGRPETQYF
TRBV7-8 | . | CASSSTGGASSYNEQFF
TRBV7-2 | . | CASSLFTGSGTEAFF
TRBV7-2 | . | CASSLVFLRDTQYF
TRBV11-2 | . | CASSLVYTGELFF
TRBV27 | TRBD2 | CASSTIIAGAYNEQFF
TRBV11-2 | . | CASSLDSAGGETQYF
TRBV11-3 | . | CASSRTALSYEQYF
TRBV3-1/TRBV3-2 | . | CASSHRVELFF
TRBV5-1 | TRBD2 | CASNFPPIAGYNEQFF
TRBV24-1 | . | CATQTEATDYTQYF
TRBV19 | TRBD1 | CASRTGVNQPQHF
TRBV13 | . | CASSGGPAATNEKLFF
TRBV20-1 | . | CSAQSGPEQYF
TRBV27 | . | CASSLVQAIGTEAFF
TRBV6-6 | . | CASSYSGSGGELFF
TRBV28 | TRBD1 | CASSSATGGAQETQYF
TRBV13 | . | CASSLGTTSGNTIYF
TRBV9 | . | CASSAGHRGSGNTIYF
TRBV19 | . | CASSSPSDTDTQYF
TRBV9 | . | CASSVRNGGAYGYTF
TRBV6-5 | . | CASSYSAGYEQYF
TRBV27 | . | CASSLYRRGDEQYF
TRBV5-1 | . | CASSLVGGRTGELFF
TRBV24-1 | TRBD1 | CATSDPKTGARLNTQYF
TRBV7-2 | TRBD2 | CASSKTSGRPGTDTQYF
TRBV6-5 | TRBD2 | CASSFLTSVLGGELFF
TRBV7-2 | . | CASSLGFAVSSYEQYF
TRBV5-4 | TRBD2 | CASSSGGAQAYEQYF
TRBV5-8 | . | CASSFRGTDTQYF
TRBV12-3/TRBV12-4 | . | CASRERDFYEQYF
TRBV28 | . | CASSLFTQGGNTIYF
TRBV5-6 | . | CASSLGTANTEAFF
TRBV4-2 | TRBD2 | CASSPTSERITGELFF
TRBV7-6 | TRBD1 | CASSFEPGQAYEQYF
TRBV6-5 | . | CASRISDGRTEAFF
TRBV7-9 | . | CASSFKETQYF